This TCR beta chain was found in a study of preoperative IRX-2 immunotherapy in early breast cancer. V dropped 1 base and J dropped 10 bases, with 5 bases sitting between them. Germline V gene data show CDR1 as SGHDN and CDR2 as FVKESK. The length of the CDR3 is 11 residues. TCRdb keeps only in-frame clones here, not all; method: immunoSEQ multiplex PCR. Found here are about 45,000 clones, approximately 80% of them singletons; the top ten hold approximately 1.1%. Treatment of the sample: preoperative locoregional IRX-2 cytokine immunotherapy. Patients received preoperative, locoregional IRX-2 cytokine immunotherapy in a phase Ib study.

The chain links TRBV14 to TRBJ2-1; D remains ambiguous. This sample comprised tumor tissue, obtained after IRX-2 immunotherapy. This sequence originates from a human donor with breast cancer. CDR3 loop: CASSQVNEQFF. The CDR3 DNA reads TGTGCCAGCAGCCAAGTCAACGAGCAGTTCTTC.